This T cell receptor (beta chain) was identified in a study of vaccination effects on CD4 cells after COVID-19 (dated by TCRdb to the early 2020s). Notes on the research overall: The ViraFEST assay stimulated PBMC with viral peptide pools and then used TCR sequencing to identify antigen-specific CD4+ T cell clonotypes by expansion. Two doses of either the BNT162b2 or the mRNA-1273 mRNA SARS-CoV-2 vaccine were administered to participants. Two million PBMC per well were cultured in IMDM with 5% human AB serum, around 10 IU/ml IL-2 and gentamicin, plus 10 ug/ml peptides. In both COVID-19 convalescent patients and infection-naive vaccine recipients, the study compared SARS-CoV-2 spike-specific CD4+ TCR repertoires from before mRNA vaccination with those from after it. A total of 10 COVID-19 convalescent patients and a handful of SARS-CoV-2-naive healthy vaccine recipients were included in the full study. Cultures from other donors in the study were sequenced using the Oncomine TCR Beta short-read assay on an Illumina iSeq 100. The paper's findings and limits, for the study overall: The study was limited by a small number of convalescent patients, and early post-infection timepoints were lacking. Clones induced by infection and clones induced by vaccination both contracted markedly at late timepoints after vaccination, which fits with T cell responses waning over time. Among healthy vaccine recipients, nearly all vaccine-induced clones were SARS-CoV-2 mono-reactive, and only 1 of 255 was cross-reactive with common cold coronaviruses.

A remark on this clone: Its antigen is unknown. No much larger clonotype is one base removed from it; base qualities were not supplied.

The protocol used for the library was the immunoSEQ multiplex PCR assay. DNA from the CD4+ T cells that had been cultured and isolated underwent TCR beta CDR3 sequencing. For the original study's pipeline: Non-productive TCR sequences were removed and reads were trimmed to the CDR3 region, keeping CDR3s of at least 7 amino acids. Antigen-specific clonotypes were identified using the MANAFEST web app by comparison of expansion in peptide wells against reference cultures. Positive clones required FDR<0.05 expansion versus reference and all other wells, odds ratio above 5, and frequency above 0.1% in two replicate wells. Clonotypes significantly expanded in SARS-CoV-2 spike wells and in at least one common cold coronavirus spike condition were defined as cross-reactive. CDR3 similarity was assessed by Levenshtein distance using the stringdist R package, and unrooted trees were constructed with ape in R 3.6.1. TCRdb re-hosts the immuneACCESS table, in-frame sequences only. Its copies lack some clones; in the studies checked, an unresolved V gene accounts for under half of them, and the cause for the rest is not known. V, J and clone size are taken as reported in that table, and D and trimming were inferred from the DNA itself. The sample table contains approximately 31,000 clones; only one count was recorded for less than 85% of them. Of the sample, about 3.8% is held by the ten largest clones.

CDR1 WSHSY and CDR2 SAAADI were looked up in the germline V gene. From the cysteine through the phenylalanine, the CDR3 covers 15 amino acids. CDR3 DNA only is kept here, 45 bases in frame from base 1. The V and J ends are trimmed by 3 bases and 1 base, leaving 12 bases between them. After more than nine days of culture, CD4+ T cells were isolated with the EasySep CD4+ T cell isolation kit. None of the healthy vaccine recipients had a prior SARS-CoV-2 infection, which was confirmed by nucleocapsid antibody tests that came back negative both before and after vaccination. On days 3 and 7, half of the culture medium was replaced with fresh IL-2-containing medium. Unless otherwise noted, each peptide stimulation condition was cultured in triplicate wells. PBMC were separated from whole blood using Ficoll-Paque Plus gradient centrifugation and were then either cryopreserved at -140C or used fresh. The QIAamp micro DNA kit was used to extract genomic DNA from the cultured CD4+ T cells.

The chain couples TRBV10-2 to TRBJ1-1, with the D gene call left open. The input for sequencing was CD4+ T cells from PBMCs cultured without peptide, taken before COVID-19 vaccination. The sequence was obtained from a human donor who received a COVID-19 vaccine. CDR3 sequence: CASSDWIYGNTEAFF. The DNA reads as follows: TGCGCCAGCAGTGATTGGATTTATGGGAACACTGAAGCTTTCTTT.